This T cell receptor beta chain was observed in a study of blood T cells in healthy people across ages (dated by TCRdb to about 2015). Context from the whole study: In model experiments, template switching captured roughly one uniquely barcoded TCR beta cDNA molecule for every two T cells. Four age groups were formed from the donors: young (average approximately 15 years), middle-aged (more than 35), aged (more than 55) and long-lived (around 80). Using deep sequencing normalized with unique cDNA molecular identifiers, the study measured how TCR beta repertoire diversity changes with age. For two donors (one aged 18 to 30 and one aged 80 or older), the study analyzed two additional independent replicas of 1 million unique cDNA reads from the same blood draw. To avoid experimental bias, donors of different ages were spread randomly across the sequencing lanes.

For this clonotype: Its antigen remains undetermined. In this CDR3 the conserved last residue, phenylalanine or tryptophan, is missing, so a read error is likely.

The paper's findings and limits, for the study overall: Because profiling used bulk unsorted PBMCs, naive and antigen-experienced compartments could not be compared conclusively. Observed TCR beta diversity per million T cells fell roughly linearly with age, and a significant reduction was already apparent by age roughly 40. Compared with the aged group, more naive CD4+ T cells, fewer expanded clones and increased TCR diversity were shown by the long-lived group, suggesting age selection. There was a strong correlation between observed TCR beta diversity and the percentage of naive T cells measured by flow cytometry. Estimates of total diversity based on one million sequenced T cells were regarded as lower bounds and as underestimates. Donor CMV infection status was unknown, potentially confounding age-related changes in expanded clonotypes.

12 amino acids form the CDR3, both terminal residues included. Kept here is only the CDR3 DNA, which spans 36 bases and is read in frame from base 1. Looking up the germline V gene yields CDR1 SQVTM and CDR2 ANQGSEA. V gives up 7 bases and J gives up 6 bases, and the segment between their germline ends measures 15 bases. Systemically healthy Caucasian individuals from Russia, over 30 in total and aged roughly 6 to 100 years, were included as donors. Each donor gave ten milliliters of peripheral blood, collected into EDTA-treated Vacutainer tubes. Ficoll-Paque density-gradient centrifugation was used to isolate PBMCs, with at least 6.5 million per sample. Total RNA was extracted from PBMCs with Trizol reagent, with at least 5 micrograms obtained per sample. For every donor, flow cytometry on a PBMC aliquot measured the percentage of naive CD45RAhigh/CD27high T cells. The library was made by 5' RACE. Sequencing was performed on an Illumina HiSeq 2500. The second PCR ran for about 7 to 11 cycles and used a J-beta primer mix along with a sample-barcoded 5' primer. Each TCR beta cDNA molecule received a unique molecular identifier from a template-switch 5' adaptor carrying 12 random nucleotides. At least 2.5 million CDR3-containing paired-end reads were obtained from each sample. The Mint cDNA synthesis kit, primed by a TRBC-specific oligonucleotide, was used to synthesize first-strand cDNA from all RNA. After uracil-DNA glycosylase treatment, a first 18-cycle PCR used universal primers M1SS and BC2_uni_R on all cDNA. The authors processed their data as follows. For normalization, 1 million high-quality reads, each with a distinct molecular identifier, were randomly selected from each sample. Instead of being binned into consensus sequences, reads that shared molecular identifiers were thrown out. MiTCR, set to a Q25 quality threshold and the strictest error-elimination algorithm, was used for CDR3 identification, clonotype clustering and error correction. Lower-bound total TCR beta diversity was estimated with a nonparametric unseen species model using Euler transformation. The public reads were reprocessed in TCRdb via fastp at Q25 and MiXCR, keeping in-frame beta chains. Each CDR3 protein appears once, grouped with its most common genes and DNA. The V and J calls, along with clone size, are taken from TCRdb and not from the paper's own processing. Recorded for this sample are 1.5 million to 2 million distinct CDR3 sequences; 28% of them occurred a single time. The ten most abundant clones make up less than 9.5% of the sample.

The sequence was collected from a woman between 25 and 40 years old in good health. This chain is built from TRBV29-1 and TRBJ1-1; no D gene call is confident. Sequenced sample: blood. The nucleotide sequence reads as follows: TGCAGCGCCGAAGGTGGGGTCCCTGAAGCTTTCTGT. Protein translation: CSAEGGVPEAFC.